The clone carrying this T cell receptor (beta chain) was counted only a few times. This CDR3 comprises 16 residues. Trimming at V came to 5 bases and at J to 0 bases, leaving 6 bases not matched to a gene. From germline, CDR1 is SEHNR and CDR2 FQNEAQ (reference sequence). A multiplex PCR was run with 60 Vbeta primers and 13 Jbeta primers. Data came from immunoSEQ multiplex PCR; TCRdb stores just in-frame clones and leaves some out. The sample has 170,000 or so clones; approximately 80% are singletons. The sample comes from a study of cytomegalovirus exposure and HLA in healthy donors. The chain is built from TRBV7-9 and TRBJ2-1; 8 positions agree with TRBD2. The source is a man aged 18 to 29 in good health and CMV-seronegative. The sequencing sample was made of PBMCs. CDR3 nucleotides: TGTGCCAGCAGCCCGATAGCGGGACGCTCCTACAATGAGCAGTTCTTC. This gives the protein CASSPIAGRSYNEQFF.